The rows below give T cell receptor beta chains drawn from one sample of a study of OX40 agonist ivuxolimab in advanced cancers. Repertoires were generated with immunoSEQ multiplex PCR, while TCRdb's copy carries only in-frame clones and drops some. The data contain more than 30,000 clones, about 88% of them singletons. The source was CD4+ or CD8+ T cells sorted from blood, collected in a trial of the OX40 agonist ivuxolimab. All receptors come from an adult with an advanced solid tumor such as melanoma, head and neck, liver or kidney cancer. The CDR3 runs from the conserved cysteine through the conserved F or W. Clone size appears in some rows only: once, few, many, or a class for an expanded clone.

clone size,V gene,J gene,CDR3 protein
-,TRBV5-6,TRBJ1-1,CASSLGGQGQTEAFF
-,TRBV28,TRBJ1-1,CASSTVTGNTEAFF
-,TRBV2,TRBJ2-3,CASERRGSTDTQYF
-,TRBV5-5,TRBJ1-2,CASSLHGTGGYTF
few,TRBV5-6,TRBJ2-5,CASSSYLRGGQETQYF
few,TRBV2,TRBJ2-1,CASNPRTGHNEQFF
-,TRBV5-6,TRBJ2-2,CASSLFQGTGELFF
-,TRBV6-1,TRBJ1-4,CASSSSRGGNEKLFF
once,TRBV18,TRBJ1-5,CASSREQGSNQPQHF
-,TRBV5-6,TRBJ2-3,CASSLVVSTDTQYF
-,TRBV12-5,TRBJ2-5,CATSLAETQYF
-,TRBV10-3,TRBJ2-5,CAISPDRGGKTQYF
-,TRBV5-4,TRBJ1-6,CASSLAQGAGWSPLHF
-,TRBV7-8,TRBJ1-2,CASSSQANYGYTF
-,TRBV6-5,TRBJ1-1,CASRWNTNTEAFF
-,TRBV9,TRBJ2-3,CASSVGKRGGTDTQYF
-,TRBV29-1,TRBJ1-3,CSAEWTRGTIYF
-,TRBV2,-,CASKWQGSYEQYF
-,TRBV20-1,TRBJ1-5,CSAPNPQHF
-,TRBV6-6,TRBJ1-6,CASSLGRTGTNSPLHF
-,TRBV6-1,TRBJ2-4,CASSGDRVGENIQYF
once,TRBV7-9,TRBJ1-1,CASSLLGRTGVWNTEAFF
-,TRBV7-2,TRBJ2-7,CASSLARPKAGEQYF
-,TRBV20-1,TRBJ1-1,CSAPNTEAFF
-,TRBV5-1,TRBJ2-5,CASSLLGGTGQETQYF
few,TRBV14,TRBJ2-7,CASSRGTGIYEQYF
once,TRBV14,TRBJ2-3,CASSQDRHPTNTQYF
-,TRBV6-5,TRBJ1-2,CASRGTGTEYGYTF
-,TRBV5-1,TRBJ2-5,CASSSSGGETQYF
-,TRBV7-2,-,CASSITSGGYEQYF
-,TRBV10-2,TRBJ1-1,CASRPRQMNTEAFF
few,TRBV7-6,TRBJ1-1,CASTKNTEAFF
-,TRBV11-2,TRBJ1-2,CASSLVGKWNYGYTF
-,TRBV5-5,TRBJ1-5,CASSLAIRNQPQHF
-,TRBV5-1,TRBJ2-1,CASSSGVVGEQFF
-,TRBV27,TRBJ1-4,CASRQATNEKLFF
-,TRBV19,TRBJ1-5,CASSTQGIGPQHF
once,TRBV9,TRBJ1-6,CASSVGSSRKSDSPLHF
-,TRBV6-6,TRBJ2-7,CASSRDSYYEQYF
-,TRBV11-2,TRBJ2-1,CASSLFLASGGAGEQFF
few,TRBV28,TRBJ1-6,CASGQLYNSPLHF